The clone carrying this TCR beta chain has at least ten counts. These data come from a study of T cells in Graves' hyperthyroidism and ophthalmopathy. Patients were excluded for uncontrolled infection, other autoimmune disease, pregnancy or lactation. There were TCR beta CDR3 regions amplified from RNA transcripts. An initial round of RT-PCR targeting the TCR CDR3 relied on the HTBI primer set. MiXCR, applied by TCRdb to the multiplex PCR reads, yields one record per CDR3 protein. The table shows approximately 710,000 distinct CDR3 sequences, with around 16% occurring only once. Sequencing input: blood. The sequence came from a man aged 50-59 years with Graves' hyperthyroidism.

The CDR3 nucleotides read TGTGCCAGCAGTACAAGTGAGGTTCAGCCCCAGCATTTT. This codes for CASSTSEVQPQHF. The chain links TRBV2 to TRBJ1-5; D is unresolved. This CDR3 has 13 residues. CDR1 is SNHLY and CDR2 is FYNNEI in the germline V gene. V was trimmed by 5 bases and J by 6 bases, leaving 11 bases between them. Supplemented by reference TRBV2 and TRBJ1-5, the full variable domain reads EPEVTQTPSHQVTQMGQEVILRCVPISNHLYFYWYRQILGQKVEFLVSFYNNEISEKSEIFDDQFSVERPDGSNFTLKIRSTKLEDSAMYFCASSTSEVQPQHFGDGTRLSIL.